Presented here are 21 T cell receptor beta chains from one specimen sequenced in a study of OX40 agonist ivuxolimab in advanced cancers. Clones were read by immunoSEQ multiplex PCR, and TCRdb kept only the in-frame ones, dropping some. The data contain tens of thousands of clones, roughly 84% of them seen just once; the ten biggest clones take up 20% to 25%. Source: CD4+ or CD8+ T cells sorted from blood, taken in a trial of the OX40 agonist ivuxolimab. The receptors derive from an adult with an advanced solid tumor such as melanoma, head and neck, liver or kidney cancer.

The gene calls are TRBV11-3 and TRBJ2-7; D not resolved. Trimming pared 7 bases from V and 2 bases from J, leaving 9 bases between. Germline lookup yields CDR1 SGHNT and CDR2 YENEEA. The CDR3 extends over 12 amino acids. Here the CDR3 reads CASIPEAYEQYF. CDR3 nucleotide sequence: TGTGCCAGCATCCCAGAGGCCTACGAGCAGTACTTC. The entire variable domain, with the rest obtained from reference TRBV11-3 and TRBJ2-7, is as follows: EAGVVQSPRYKIIEKKQPVAFWCNPISGHNTLYWYLQNLGQGPELLIRYENEEAVDDSQLPKDRFSAERLKGVDSTLKIQPAELGDSAVYLCASIPEAYEQYFGPGTRLTVT.

DNA for the CDR3: TGTGCCTGGAGTGTAGCAGGGTACGGAGAGACCCAGTACTTC. It codes for CAWSVAGYGETQYF. The rearrangement uses TRBV30 and TRBJ2-5; D possibly corresponds to TRBD1 (5 bases). Deletions cut 0 bases from V and 4 bases from J, with 12 bases between. This CDR3 has 14 residues. CDR1 and CDR2 from the germline V gene are GTSNPN and SVGIG (reference sequence).

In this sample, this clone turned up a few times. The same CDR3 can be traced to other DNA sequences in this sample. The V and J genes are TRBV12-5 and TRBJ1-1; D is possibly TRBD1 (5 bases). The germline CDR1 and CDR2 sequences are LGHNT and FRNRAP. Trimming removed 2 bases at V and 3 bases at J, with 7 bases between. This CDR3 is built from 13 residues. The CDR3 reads CASGLSRDTEAFF. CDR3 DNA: TGTGCTAGTGGTTTGAGCAGGGACACTGAAGCTTTCTTT. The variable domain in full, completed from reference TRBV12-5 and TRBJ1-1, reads DARVTQTPRHKVTEMGQEVTMRCQPILGHNTVFWYRQTMMQGLELLAYFRNRAPLDDSGMPKDRFSAEMPDATLATLKIQPSEPRDSAVYFCASGLSRDTEAFFGQGTRLTVV.

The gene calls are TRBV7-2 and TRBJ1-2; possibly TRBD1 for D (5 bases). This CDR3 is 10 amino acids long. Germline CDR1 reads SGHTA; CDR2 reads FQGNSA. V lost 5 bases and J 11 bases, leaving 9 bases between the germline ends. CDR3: CASSLGPYTF. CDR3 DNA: TGTGCCAGCAGCCTGGGGCCTTACACCTTC.

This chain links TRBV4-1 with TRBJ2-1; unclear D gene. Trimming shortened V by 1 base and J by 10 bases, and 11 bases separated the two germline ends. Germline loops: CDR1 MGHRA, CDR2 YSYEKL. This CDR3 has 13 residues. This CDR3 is CASSQVGVGEQFF. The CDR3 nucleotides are TGCGCCAGCAGCCAAGTTGGGGTTGGGGAGCAGTTCTTC.

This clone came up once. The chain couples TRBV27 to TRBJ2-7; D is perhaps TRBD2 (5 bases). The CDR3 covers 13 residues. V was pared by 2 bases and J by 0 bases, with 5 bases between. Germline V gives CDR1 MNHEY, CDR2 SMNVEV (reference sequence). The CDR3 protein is CASSLAGSYEQYF. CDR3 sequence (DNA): TGTGCCAGCAGTTTAGCGGGCTCCTACGAGCAGTACTTC.

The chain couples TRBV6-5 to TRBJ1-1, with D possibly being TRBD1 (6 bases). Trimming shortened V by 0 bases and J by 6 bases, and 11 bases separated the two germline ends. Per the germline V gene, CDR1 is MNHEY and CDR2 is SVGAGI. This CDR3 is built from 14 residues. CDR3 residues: CASSYSQGMPEAFF. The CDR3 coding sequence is TGTGCCAGCAGTTACTCCCAGGGGATGCCTGAAGCTTTCTTT.

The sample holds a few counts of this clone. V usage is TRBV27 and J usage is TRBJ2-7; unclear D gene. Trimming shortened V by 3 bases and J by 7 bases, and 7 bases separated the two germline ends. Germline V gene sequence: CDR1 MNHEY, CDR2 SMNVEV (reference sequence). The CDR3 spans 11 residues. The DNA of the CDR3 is TGTGCCAGCAGTTTGTACGGGGAGCAGTACTTC. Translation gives CASSLYGEQYF.

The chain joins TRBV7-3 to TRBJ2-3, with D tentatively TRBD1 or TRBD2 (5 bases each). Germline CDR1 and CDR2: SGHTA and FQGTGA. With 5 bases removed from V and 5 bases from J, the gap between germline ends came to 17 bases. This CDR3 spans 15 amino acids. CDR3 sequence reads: CASSVARGPRDTQYF. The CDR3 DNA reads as TGTGCCAGCAGCGTGGCCCGGGGCCCCCGAGATACGCAGTATTTT.

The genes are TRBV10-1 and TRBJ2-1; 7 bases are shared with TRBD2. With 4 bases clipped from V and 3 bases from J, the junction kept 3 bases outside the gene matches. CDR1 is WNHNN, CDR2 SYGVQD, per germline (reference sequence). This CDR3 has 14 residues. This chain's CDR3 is CASSGGTNYNEQFF. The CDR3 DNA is TGCGCCAGCAGTGGGGGGACTAACTACAATGAGCAGTTCTTC.

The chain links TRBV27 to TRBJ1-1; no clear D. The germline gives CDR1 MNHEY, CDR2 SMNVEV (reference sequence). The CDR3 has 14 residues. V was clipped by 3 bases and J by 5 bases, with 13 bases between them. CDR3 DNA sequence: TGTGCCAGCAGTTTGGCGGGCCCTAGGACTGAAGCTTTCTTT. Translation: CASSLAGPRTEAFF.

The DNA of the CDR3 is TGTGCCAGCAGTTTAAGTCCAGGGTTCGGCCACGAGCAGTACTTC. This gives the protein CASSLSPGFGHEQYF. The rearrangement links TRBV28 to TRBJ2-7, with D perhaps matching TRBD1 (5 bases). V lost 2 bases to trimming and J lost 5 bases, with 16 bases between them. CDR1 is MDHEN and CDR2 is SYDVKM in the germline V gene. The CDR3 is 15 amino acids.

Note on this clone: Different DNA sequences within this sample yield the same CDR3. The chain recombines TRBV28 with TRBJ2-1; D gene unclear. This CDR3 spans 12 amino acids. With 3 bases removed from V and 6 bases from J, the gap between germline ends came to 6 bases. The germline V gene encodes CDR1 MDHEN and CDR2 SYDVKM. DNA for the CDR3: TGTGCCAGCAGTTTTTGGGGCAATGAGCAGTTCTTC. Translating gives CASSFWGNEQFF.

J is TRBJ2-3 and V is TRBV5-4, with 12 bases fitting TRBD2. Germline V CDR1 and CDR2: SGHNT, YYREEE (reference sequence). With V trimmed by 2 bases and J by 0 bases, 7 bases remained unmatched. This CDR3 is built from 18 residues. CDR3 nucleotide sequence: TGTGCCAGCAGCTTCCTAGCGGGAGGGCCCTCTAGCACAGATACGCAGTATTTT. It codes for CASSFLAGGPSSTDTQYF.

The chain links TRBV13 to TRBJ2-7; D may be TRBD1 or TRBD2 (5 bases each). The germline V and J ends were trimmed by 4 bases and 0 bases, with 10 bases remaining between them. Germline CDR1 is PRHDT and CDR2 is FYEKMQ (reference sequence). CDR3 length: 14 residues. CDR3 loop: CASSWGGPSYEQYF. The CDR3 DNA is TGTGCCAGCAGCTGGGGCGGGCCCTCCTACGAGCAGTACTTC.

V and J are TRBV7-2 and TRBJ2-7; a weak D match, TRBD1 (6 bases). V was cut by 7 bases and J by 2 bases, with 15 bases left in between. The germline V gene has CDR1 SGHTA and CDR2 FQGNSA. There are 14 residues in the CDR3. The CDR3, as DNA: TGTGCCAGCACCCCCAGGGGCTGGCCCTACGAGCAGTACTTC. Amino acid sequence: CASTPRGWPYEQYF.

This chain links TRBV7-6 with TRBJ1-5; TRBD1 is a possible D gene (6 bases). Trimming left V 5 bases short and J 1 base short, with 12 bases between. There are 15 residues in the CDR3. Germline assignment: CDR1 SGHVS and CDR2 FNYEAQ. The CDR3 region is CASSNGDNSNQPQHF. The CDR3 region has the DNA TGTGCCAGCAGCAACGGGGACAACAGCAATCAGCCCCAGCATTTT.

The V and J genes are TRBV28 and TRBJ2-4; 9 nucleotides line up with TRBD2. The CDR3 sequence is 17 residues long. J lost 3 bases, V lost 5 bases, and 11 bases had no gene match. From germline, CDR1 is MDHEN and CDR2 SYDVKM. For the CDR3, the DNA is TGTGCCAGCAGTACTCATCTAGCGGGGAGGGACAAAAACATTCAGTACTTC. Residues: CASSTHLAGRDKNIQYF.

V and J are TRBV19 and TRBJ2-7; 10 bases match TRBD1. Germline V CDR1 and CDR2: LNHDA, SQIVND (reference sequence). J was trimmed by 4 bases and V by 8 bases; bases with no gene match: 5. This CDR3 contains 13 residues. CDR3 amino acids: CASGAGQGYEQYF. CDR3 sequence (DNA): TGTGCCAGTGGGGCGGGACAGGGGTACGAGCAGTACTTC.

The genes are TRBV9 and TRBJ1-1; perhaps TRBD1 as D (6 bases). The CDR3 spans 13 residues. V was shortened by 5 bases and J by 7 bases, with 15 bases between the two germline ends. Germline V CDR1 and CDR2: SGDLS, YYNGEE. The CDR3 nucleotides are TGTGCCAGCAGTCACGGACAGAGCCTTGAAGCTTTCTTT. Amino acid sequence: CASSHGQSLEAFF.

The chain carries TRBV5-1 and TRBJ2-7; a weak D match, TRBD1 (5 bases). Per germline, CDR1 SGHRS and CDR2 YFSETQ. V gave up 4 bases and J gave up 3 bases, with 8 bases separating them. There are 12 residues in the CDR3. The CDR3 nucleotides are TGCGCCAGCAGCATTACAGGCTACGAGCAGTACTTC. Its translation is CASSITGYEQYF.